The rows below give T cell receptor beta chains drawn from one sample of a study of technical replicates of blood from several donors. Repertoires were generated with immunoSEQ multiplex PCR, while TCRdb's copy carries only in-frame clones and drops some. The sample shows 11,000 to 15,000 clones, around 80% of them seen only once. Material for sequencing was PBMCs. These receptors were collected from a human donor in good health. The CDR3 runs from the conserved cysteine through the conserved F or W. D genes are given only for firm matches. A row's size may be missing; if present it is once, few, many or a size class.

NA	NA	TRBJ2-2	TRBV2	CASSEAQWAELFF	TGTGCCAGCAGTGAAGCGCAATGGGCGGAGCTGTTTTTT
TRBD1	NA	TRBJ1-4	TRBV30	CAWDRGGEKLFF	TGTGCCTGGGACAGGGGAGGGGAAAAACTGTTTTTT
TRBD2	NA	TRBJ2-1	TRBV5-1	CASSLGGSQGNEQFF	TGCGCCAGCAGCTTGGGCGGGAGTCAGGGCAATGAGCAGTTCTTC
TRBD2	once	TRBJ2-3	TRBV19	CASRKLAGLGDTQYF	TGTGCCAGTAGAAAACTAGCGGGATTGGGAGATACGCAGTATTTT
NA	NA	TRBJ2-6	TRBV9	CASSVGGAGANVLTF	TGTGCCAGCAGCGTAGGGGGGGCTGGGGCCAACGTCCTGACTTTC
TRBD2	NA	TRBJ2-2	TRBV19	CASSYRLAGGAGELFF	TGTGCCAGTAGTTACCGACTAGCGGGAGGAGCCGGGGAGCTGTTTTTT
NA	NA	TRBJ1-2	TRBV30	CALRRGGYTF	TGTGCCCTACGGAGGGGTGGCTACACCTTC
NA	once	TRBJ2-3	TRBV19	CASSRLVGDTQYF	TGTGCCAGTAGTCGACTAGTCGGAGATACGCAGTATTTT
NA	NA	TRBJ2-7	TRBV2	CASSEDQAGEQYF	TGTGCCAGCAGTGAAGATCAGGCGGGGGAGCAGTACTTC
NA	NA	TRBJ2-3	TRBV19	CASYGDGDGTDTQYF	TGTGCCAGTTACGGGGATGGGGATGGCACAGATACGCAGTATTTT
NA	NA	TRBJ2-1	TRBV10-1	CASSESKGYRYNEQFF	TGCGCCAGCAGTGAGTCGAAGGGGTACCGTTACAATGAGCAGTTCTTC
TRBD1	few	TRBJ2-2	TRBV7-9	CASRETGKKSTGELFF	TGTGCCAGCAGAGAGACAGGGAAGAAGAGCACCGGGGAGCTGTTTTTT
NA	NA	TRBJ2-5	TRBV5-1	CASSLAGSPQETQYF	TGCGCCAGCAGCTTGGCCGGGAGTCCCCAAGAGACCCAGTACTTC
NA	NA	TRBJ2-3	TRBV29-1	CSSRGLNQDTQYF	TGCAGCTCGCGCGGACTAAACCAAGATACGCAGTATTTT
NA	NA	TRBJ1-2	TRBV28	CASSLGGASYGYTF	TGTGCCAGCAGTTTAGGGGGCGCTAGCTATGGCTACACCTTC
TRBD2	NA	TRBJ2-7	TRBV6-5	CASSYGREGSYEQYF	TGTGCCAGCAGTTACGGGCGGGAGGGGTCCTACGAGCAGTACTTC
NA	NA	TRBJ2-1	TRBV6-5	CASSSNYERIDNEQFF	TGTGCCAGCAGTTCCAACTACGAGCGGATAGACAATGAGCAGTTCTTC
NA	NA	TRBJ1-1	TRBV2	CASSEALDRFTEAFF	TGTGCCAGCAGTGAAGCGCTTGACAGGTTCACTGAAGCTTTCTTT
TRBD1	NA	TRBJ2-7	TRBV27	CASSLQGGSYEQYF	TGTGCCAGCAGTCTACAGGGGGGTTCCTACGAGCAGTACTTC
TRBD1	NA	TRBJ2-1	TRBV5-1	CASSSGQGVDEQFF	TGCGCCAGCAGTTCTGGACAGGGGGTGGATGAGCAGTTCTTC